This T cell receptor beta chain was documented in a study of graft-versus-host responses after intestinal transplantation. Germline-derived CDR1 and CDR2 are SEHNR and FQNEAQ (reference sequence). The CDR3 runs to 12 residues. Unmatched junction bases numbered 7, after V lost 11 bases and J lost 7 bases. Sequencing used immunoSEQ multiplex PCR; TCRdb keeps in-frame clones, though not all of them. This sample has fewer than 10,000 clones; about 97% occur once, and the top ten carry 0.2% to 0.3%. Overall study results and limits: HvG clone declines early post-transplant were associated with peak circulating GvH levels.

This clone showed up just once. Its antigen is not identified. The sample consisted of PBMCs, taken 23 days after intestinal transplant. The chain uses TRBV7-9 and TRBJ1-4, with 7 positions matching TRBD1. This receptor was taken from a human patient who received an intestinal transplant, so some T cells may come from the graft donor. CDR3 amino acids: CAGGGWGEKLFF. In nucleotides, the CDR3 is TGTGCCGGAGGGGGCTGGGGTGAAAAACTGTTTTTT.